The 14 T cell receptor beta chains listed next were all sequenced from one sample in a study of cytomegalovirus exposure and HLA in healthy donors. Some clones are missing from TCRdb's copy, which holds only in-frame ones; the method was immunoSEQ multiplex PCR. The sample has 190,000 or so clones, about 79% seen once. The specimen sequenced was PBMCs. These receptors were collected from a woman in her twenties or thirties in good health and CMV-seropositive.

This chain uses TRBV20-1 with TRBJ1-1; D gene ambiguous. V was shortened by 6 bases and J by 7 bases, with 12 bases between the two germline ends. CDR1 and CDR2 (germline): DFQATT, SNEGSKA (reference sequence). This CDR3 is 11 amino acids long. CDR3 region: CSANRRGEAFF. The CDR3 DNA sequence: TGCAGTGCAAACCGGCGGGGTGAAGCTTTCTTT.

The CDR3 here is CASSQGLYEQYF. In DNA form, the CDR3 reads TGTGCCAGCAGTCAGGGGTTGTACGAGCAGTACTTC. The chain combines TRBV2 with TRBJ2-7; D might be TRBD1 (6 bases). The CDR3 covers 12 residues. Germline loops: CDR1 SNHLY, CDR2 FYNNEI. The V gene lost 5 bases and the J gene lost 4 bases, with 9 bases spanning the gap.

The chain joins TRBV6-6 to TRBJ1-4; D gene ambiguous. Germline V gene sequence: CDR1 MNHNY, CDR2 SVGAGI (reference sequence). Deletions cut 4 bases from V and 8 bases from J, with 5 bases between. This CDR3 is built from 11 residues. Here the CDR3 DNA reads TGTGCCAGCAGTTCCCGGGAAAAACTGTTTTTT. The encoded protein is CASSSREKLFF.

This chain links TRBV5-8 with TRBJ1-3; 7 bases fit TRBD1. Losses at the gene ends were 4 bases for V and 0 bases for J; bases not matched to a gene: 7. The CDR3 totals 16 residues. From germline, CDR1 is SGHTS and CDR2 YDEGEE. The CDR3 reads CASSTGTVNSGNTIYF. CDR3 DNA: TGTGCCAGCAGCACCGGGACAGTCAACTCTGGAAACACCATATATTTT.

The gene calls are TRBV28 and TRBJ2-3, with 9 bases that match TRBD2. The CDR3 is made up of 15 amino acids. The germline gives CDR1 MDHEN, CDR2 SYDVKM. Unmatched junction bases numbered 8, after V lost 6 bases and J lost 4 bases. This CDR3 reads CASRSSGRPSDTQYF. CDR3 in DNA: TGTGCCAGCAGGAGTAGCGGGAGACCCTCAGATACGCAGTATTTT.

The genes are TRBV6-1 and TRBJ1-1; D perhaps matches TRBD1 (6 bases). V lost 3 bases to trimming and J lost 4 bases, with 9 bases between them. This CDR3 comprises 13 residues. Germline CDR1 MNHNS, CDR2 SASEGT. The CDR3 region has the DNA TGTGCCAGCAGTGAGAGGGGGACCACTGAAGCTTTCTTT. As protein: CASSERGTTEAFF.

The CDR3 spells CASRPGTDYSYEQYF. Written as DNA, the CDR3 is TGCGCCAGCAGACCCGGGACAGATTACTCCTACGAGCAGTACTTC. The chain uses TRBV5-1 and TRBJ2-7, with 7 nucleotides matching TRBD1. After removal of 5 bases from V and 0 bases from J, the junction contained 8 bases not matched to a gene. The CDR3 spans 15 residues. Germline V gene sequence: CDR1 SGHRS, CDR2 YFSETQ.

This chain connects TRBV27 to TRBJ2-1; TRBD2 matches 9 bases. Germline-derived CDR1 and CDR2 are MNHEY and SMNVEV (reference sequence). The V and J ends lost 5 bases and 2 bases, in that order; junction bases with no gene match: 4. This CDR3 contains 15 residues. The CDR3: CASSPRLAAYNEQFF. The CDR3 DNA is TGTGCCAGCAGTCCTAGACTAGCGGCCTACAATGAGCAGTTCTTC.

The V call is TRBV27, the J call TRBJ2-1; TRBD1 agrees at 7 bases. V dropped 6 bases and J dropped 6; count of bases not matched to a gene: 14. Germline V lookup: CDR1 MNHEY, CDR2 SMNVEV (reference sequence). This CDR3 contains 16 residues. CDR3 protein: CASRPEGAQFLNEQFF. DNA of the CDR3: TGTGCCAGCAGGCCCGAGGGGGCCCAATTTCTCAATGAGCAGTTCTTC.

The chain has TRBV2 and TRBJ1-1; D is ambiguous. Trimming removed 5 bases at V and 8 bases at J, with 6 bases between. CDR1 is SNHLY, CDR2 FYNNEI, per germline. The CDR3 extends over 10 amino acids. The CDR3 protein is CASSRVEAFF. CDR3 DNA sequence: TGTGCCAGCAGTCGGGTGGAAGCTTTCTTT.

The chain recombines TRBV6-1 with TRBJ1-1; 9 bases line up with TRBD1. The V gene end was trimmed by 8 bases and the J gene end by 3 bases; junction bases not matched to a gene: 4. This CDR3 is 13 amino acids long. Germline-derived CDR1 and CDR2 are MNHNS and SASEGT. CDR3 sequence (DNA): TGTGCCAGCGGCCGGGACAGGGACACTGAAGCTTTCTTT. Translating it yields CASGRDRDTEAFF.

The gene calls are TRBV4-1 and TRBJ2-3; TRBD2 aligns across 7 bases. The V and J ends lost 3 bases and 2 bases, in that order; junction bases with no gene match: 5. The CDR3 totals 15 residues. Per the germline V gene, CDR1 is MGHRA and CDR2 is YSYEKL. The CDR3 DNA sequence: TGCGCCAGCAGCCAGCAAGCGGGACCCACAGATACGCAGTATTTT. Translation gives CASSQQAGPTDTQYF.

The chain combines TRBV6-1 with TRBJ1-5; D is unresolved. The CDR3 has 13 amino acids. V lost 4 bases and J 2 bases, leaving 6 bases between the germline ends. Germline V lookup: CDR1 MNHNS, CDR2 SASEGT. The CDR3 nucleotides read TGTGCCAGCAGTGGCGAGGGCAATCAGCCCCAGCATTTT. Its protein is CASSGEGNQPQHF.

The chain couples TRBV5-1 to TRBJ2-7; 8 nucleotides match TRBD1. Germline V gene data show CDR1 as SGHRS and CDR2 as YFSETQ. This CDR3 is 14 amino acids long. J was trimmed by 2 bases and V by 4 bases; bases with no gene match: 5. CDR3: CASSLLTGAYEQYF. For the CDR3, the DNA is TGCGCCAGCAGCCTATTGACAGGGGCCTACGAGCAGTACTTC.